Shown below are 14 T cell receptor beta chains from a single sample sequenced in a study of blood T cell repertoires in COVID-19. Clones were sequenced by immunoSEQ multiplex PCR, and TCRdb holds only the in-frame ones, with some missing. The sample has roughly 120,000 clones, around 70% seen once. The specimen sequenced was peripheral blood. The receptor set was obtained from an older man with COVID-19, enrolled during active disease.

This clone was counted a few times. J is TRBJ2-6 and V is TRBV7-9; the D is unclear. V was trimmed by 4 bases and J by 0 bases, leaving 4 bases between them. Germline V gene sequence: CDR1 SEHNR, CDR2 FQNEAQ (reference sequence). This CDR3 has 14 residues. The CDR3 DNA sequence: TGTGCCAGCAGCTACAGCTCTGGGGCCAACGTCCTGACTTTC. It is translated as CASSYSSGANVLTF.

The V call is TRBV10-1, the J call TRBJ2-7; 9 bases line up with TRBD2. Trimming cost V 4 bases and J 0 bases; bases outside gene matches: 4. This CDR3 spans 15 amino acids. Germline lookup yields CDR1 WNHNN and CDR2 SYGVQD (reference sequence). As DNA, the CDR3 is TGCGCCAGCAGTGGACTAGCGGATACCTCCTACGAGCAGTACTTC. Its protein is CASSGLADTSYEQYF.

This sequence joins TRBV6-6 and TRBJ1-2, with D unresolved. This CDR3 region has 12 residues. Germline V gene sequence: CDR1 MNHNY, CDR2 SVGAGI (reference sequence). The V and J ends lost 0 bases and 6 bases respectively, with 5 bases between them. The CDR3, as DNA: TGTGCCAGCAGTTACTCTGGCCATGGCTACACCTTC. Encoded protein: CASSYSGHGYTF.

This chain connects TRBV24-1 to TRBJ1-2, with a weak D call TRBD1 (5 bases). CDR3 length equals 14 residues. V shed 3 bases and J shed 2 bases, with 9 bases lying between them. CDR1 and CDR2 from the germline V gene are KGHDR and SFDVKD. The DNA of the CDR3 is TGTGCCACCAGTGATCCGACAGAGAACTATGGCTACACCTTC. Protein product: CATSDPTENYGYTF.

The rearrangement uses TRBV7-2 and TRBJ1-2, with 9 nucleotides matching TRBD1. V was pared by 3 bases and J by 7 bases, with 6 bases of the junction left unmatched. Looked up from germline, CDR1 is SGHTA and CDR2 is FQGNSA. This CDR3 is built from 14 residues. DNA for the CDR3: TGTGCCAGCAGCTTCTGGGACAGGGTCGGTGGCTACACCTTC. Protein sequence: CASSFWDRVGGYTF.

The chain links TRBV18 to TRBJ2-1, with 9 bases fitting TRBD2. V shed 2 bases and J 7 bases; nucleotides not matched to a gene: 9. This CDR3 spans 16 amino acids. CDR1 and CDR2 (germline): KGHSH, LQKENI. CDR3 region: CASSPSISGSGNEQFF. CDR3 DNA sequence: TGTGCCAGCTCACCAAGTATTAGCGGGAGTGGGAATGAGCAGTTCTTC.

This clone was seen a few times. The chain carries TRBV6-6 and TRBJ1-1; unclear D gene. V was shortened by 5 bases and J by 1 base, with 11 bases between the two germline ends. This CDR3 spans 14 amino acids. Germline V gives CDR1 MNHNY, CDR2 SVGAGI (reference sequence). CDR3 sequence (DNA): TGTGCCAGCAGTGCAAGGGAGGGGAACACTGAAGCTTTCTTT. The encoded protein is CASSAREGNTEAFF.

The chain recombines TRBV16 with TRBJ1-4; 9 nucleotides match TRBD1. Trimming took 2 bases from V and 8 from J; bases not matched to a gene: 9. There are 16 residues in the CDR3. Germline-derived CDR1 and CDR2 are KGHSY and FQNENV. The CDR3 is CASSQGQGISSEKLFF. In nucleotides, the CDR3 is TGTGCCAGCAGCCAAGGACAGGGGATTTCGAGCGAAAAACTGTTTTTT.

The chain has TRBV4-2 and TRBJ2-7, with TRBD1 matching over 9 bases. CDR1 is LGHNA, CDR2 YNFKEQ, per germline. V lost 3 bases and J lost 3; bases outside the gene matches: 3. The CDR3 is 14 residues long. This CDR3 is CASSQGQGDYEQYF. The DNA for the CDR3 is TGTGCCAGCAGCCAGGGACAGGGTGACTACGAGCAGTACTTC.

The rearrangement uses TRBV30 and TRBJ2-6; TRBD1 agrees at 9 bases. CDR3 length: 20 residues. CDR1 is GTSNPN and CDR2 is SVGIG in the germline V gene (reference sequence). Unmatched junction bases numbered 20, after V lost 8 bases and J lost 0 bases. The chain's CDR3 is CASYRTGTGSEASGANVLTF. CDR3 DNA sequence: TGTGCCAGCTACAGAACCGGGACAGGGTCAGAAGCCTCTGGGGCCAACGTCCTGACTTTC. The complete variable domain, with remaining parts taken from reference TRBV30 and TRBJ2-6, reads SQTIHQWPATLVQPVGSPLSLECTVEGTSNPNLYWYRQAAGRGLQLLFYSVGIGQISSEVPQNLSASRPQDRQFILSSKKLLLSDSGFYLCASYRTGTGSEASGANVLTFGAGSRLTVL.

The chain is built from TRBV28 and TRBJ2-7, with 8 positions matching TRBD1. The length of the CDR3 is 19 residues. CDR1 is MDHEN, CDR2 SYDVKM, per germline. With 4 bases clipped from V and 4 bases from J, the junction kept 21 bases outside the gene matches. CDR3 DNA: TGTGCCAGCAGTTACCTCCCCCCGGGACAGGTTGGGGATTTTTACGAGCAGTACTTC. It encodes CASSYLPPGQVGDFYEQYF.

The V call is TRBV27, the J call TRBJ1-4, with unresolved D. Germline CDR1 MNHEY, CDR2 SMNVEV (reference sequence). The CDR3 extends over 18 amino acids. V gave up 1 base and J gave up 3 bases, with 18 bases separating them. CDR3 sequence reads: CASSLYPNPASPNEKLFF. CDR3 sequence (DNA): TGTGCCAGCAGTTTATATCCCAATCCGGCTAGCCCTAATGAAAAACTGTTTTTT.

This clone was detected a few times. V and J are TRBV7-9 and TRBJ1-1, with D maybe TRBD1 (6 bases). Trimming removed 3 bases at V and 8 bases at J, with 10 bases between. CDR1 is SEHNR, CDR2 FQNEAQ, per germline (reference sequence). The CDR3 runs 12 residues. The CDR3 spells CASSLDSREAFF. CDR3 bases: TGTGCCAGCAGCTTGGACAGCCGAGAAGCTTTCTTT.

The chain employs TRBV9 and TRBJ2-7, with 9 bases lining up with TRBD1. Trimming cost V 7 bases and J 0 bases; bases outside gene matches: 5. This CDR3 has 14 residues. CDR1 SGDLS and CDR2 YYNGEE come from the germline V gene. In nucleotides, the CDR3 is TGTGCCAGCTCCCGACAGGGGGACTCCTACGAGCAGTACTTC. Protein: CASSRQGDSYEQYF.